This TCR beta chain emerged from a study of graft-versus-host responses after intestinal transplantation. As concerns this clone: Its antigen is undetermined.

Overall study findings and caveats: After transplant, early declines in HvG clones were associated with peak levels of circulating GvH clones.

Only in-frame clones appear in the TCRdb table, and some are missing; sequencing was by immunoSEQ multiplex PCR. The table records roughly 100,000 clones, roughly 92% of them present only once. After removal of 6 bases from V and 4 bases from J, the junction contained 11 bases not matched to a gene. The V gene's germline CDR1 is SQVTM and CDR2 ANQGSEA. The CDR3 has 15 amino acids. The chain carries TRBV29-1 and TRBJ2-1, with 8 bases identical to TRBD2. The receptor comes from a human donor who was the organ donor for an intestinal transplant. The input for sequencing was unstimulated CD8+ T cells sorted from spleen or lymph node cells, taken before transplant. The DNA for the CDR3 is TGCAGCGTGAATTGGGCGGGGGGATGGTACAATGAGCAGTTCTTC. Translating gives CSVNWAGGWYNEQFF.